Described below is a single T cell receptor beta chain sequence and its context. Its antigen is undetermined. The sample belongs to a study of cytomegalovirus exposure and HLA in healthy donors. Study-wide findings and caveats: A later analysis reportedly identified an Asian-associated ancestry cluster as carrying fewer N-insertions than the approximately 670-donor mean. Presence/absence analyses rested on an assumption that sequencing depth was roughly uniform across donors. TCR beta V- and J-gene trimming, according to a later analysis, was linked to a missense DCLRE1C variant.

V was pared by 5 bases and J by 1 base, with 5 bases of the junction left unmatched. Germline-derived CDR1 and CDR2 are GTSNPN and SVGIG (reference sequence). The CDR3 consists of 14 residues. PCR was performed using 60 Vbeta and 13 Jbeta primers. The repertoire was sequenced with immunoSEQ multiplex PCR; TCRdb's copy has only in-frame clones and lacks some. The repertoire holds about 69,000 clones, roughly 72% seen once, with 22% in the top ten. The rearrangement joins TRBV30 to TRBJ1-5, with TRBD1 identical over 7 bases. Input material: PBMCs. This TCR was recovered from a woman in her twenties or thirties in good health and CMV-seropositive. DNA of the CDR3: TGTGCCTGGGATACAGGGGCGAGCAATCAGCCCCAGCATTTT. Encoded protein: CAWDTGASNQPQHF.